The 22 T cell receptor beta chains below were found in one sample sequenced in a study of blood T cells in healthy people across ages. Alongside a J-beta primer mix, a sample-barcoded 5' primer served in a second PCR lasting about 7 to 12 cycles. TCRdb re-derived calls from the 5' RACE reads in MiXCR, one entry per CDR3 protein. This sample yields hundreds of thousands of distinct CDR3 sequences, of which approximately 50% are seen a single time; 30% to 45% belongs to the top ten. Sample: blood. Every receptor here comes from a man aged 60 to 69 in good health.

The V call is TRBV9, the J call TRBJ1-4; possible D gene TRBD1, 5 bases. Per germline, CDR1 SGDLS and CDR2 YYNGEE. This CDR3 region has 16 residues. Trimming cost V 4 bases and J 8 bases, with 21 bases left between them. CDR3 protein: CASSPRGVSTPEKLFF. The CDR3 DNA follows: TGTGCCAGCAGCCCCCGGGGGGTCTCAACCCCCGAAAAACTGTTTTTT.

The rearrangement links TRBV9 to TRBJ2-5; possible D gene TRBD2, 7 bases. The CDR3 length is 16 residues. Trimming shortened V by 3 bases and J by 0 bases, and 15 bases separated the two germline ends. CDR1 and CDR2 (germline): SGDLS, YYNGEE. Here the CDR3 reads CASSAKGGEYQETQYF. The CDR3 nucleotides are TGTGCCAGCAGCGCAAAGGGGGGGGAGTACCAAGAGACCCAGTACTTC.

The V call is TRBV12-3 or TRBV12-4, the J call TRBJ2-4; D gene ambiguous. V lost 4 bases and J lost 9, with 7 bases in between. This CDR3 is 11 amino acids long. The CDR3 bases are TGTGCCAGCAGTTCCTACGGCATTCAGTACTTC. Protein sequence: CASSSYGIQYF.

The gene calls are TRBV5-1 and TRBJ2-3, with D possibly TRBD1 on 5 matching bases. Trimming shortened V by 0 bases and J by 6 bases, and 11 bases separated the two germline ends. The CDR3 contains 14 residues. The germline CDR1 and CDR2 sequences are SGHRS and YFSETQ. CDR3: CASSLGQSGDTQYF. The CDR3 DNA is TGCGCCAGCAGCTTGGGACAGTCCGGGGATACGCAGTATTTT.

The chain couples TRBV7-2 to TRBJ2-1, with D possibly TRBD2 on 5 matching bases. V was trimmed by 1 base and J by 3 bases, leaving 10 bases between them. There are 15 residues in the CDR3. In germline, CDR1 is SGHTA, CDR2 FQGNSA. Here the CDR3 reads CASSLDAGLYNEQFF. The CDR3, as DNA: TGTGCCAGCAGCTTAGACGCAGGACTCTACAATGAGCAGTTCTTC.

This chain joins TRBV11-3 and TRBJ2-5; TRBD2 matches at 7 bases. Germline CDR1 is SGHNT and CDR2 is YENEEA. V gave up 2 bases and J gave up 4 bases; unmatched junction bases: 7. The CDR3 is 15 residues long. DNA of the CDR3: TGTGCCAGCAGCTTAATGGCGGGAGCAACAGAGACCCAGTACTTC. Translated, it gives CASSLMAGATETQYF.

The rearrangement uses TRBV12-3 or TRBV12-4 and TRBJ1-2; a weak D match, TRBD1 (6 bases). The CDR3 loop spans 14 amino acids. Trimming pared 6 bases from V and 0 bases from J, leaving 11 bases between. CDR3 DNA sequence: TGTGCCAGCAGCCCGGGACACGCTAACTATGGCTACACCTTC. Encoded protein: CASSPGHANYGYTF.

This rearrangement joins TRBV28 to TRBJ1-1; D gene uncertain. Per the germline V gene, CDR1 is MDHEN and CDR2 is SYDVKM. The CDR3 length is 15 residues. The V and J ends lost 7 bases and 8 bases respectively, with 23 bases between them. The CDR3 sequence: CASTPISPSPAEAFF. DNA for the CDR3: TGTGCCAGCACCCCTATTTCCCCCAGTCCCGCCGAAGCTTTCTTT.

This clonotype was counted between two and nine times. This chain links TRBV3-1 with TRBJ2-4, with 12 nucleotides matching TRBD2. The CDR3 is 16 residues long. CDR1 is LGHDT, CDR2 YNNKEL, per germline (reference sequence). J lost 2 bases, V lost 2 bases, and 1 base had no gene match. The CDR3 DNA reads as TGTGCCAGCAGCCAACTAGCGGGGGGGCCCAAAAACATTCAGTACTTC. Protein product: CASSQLAGGPKNIQYF.

This clonotype was counted between two and nine times. The chain carries TRBV3-1 and TRBJ2-1; D gene unclear. Germline V gene data show CDR1 as LGHDT and CDR2 as YNNKEL (reference sequence). Trimming shortened V by 3 bases and J by 6 bases, and 9 bases separated the two germline ends. This CDR3 has 13 residues. This CDR3 is CASSQGTSNEQFF. CDR3 in DNA: TGTGCCAGCAGCCAGGGAACAAGCAATGAGCAGTTCTTC.

Only one count was recorded for this clonotype. V usage is TRBV6-5 and J usage is TRBJ1-4, with D perhaps TRBD1 (6 bases). This CDR3 contains 14 residues. Per germline, CDR1 MNHEY and CDR2 SVGAGI. V dropped 2 bases and J dropped 8 bases, with 12 bases sitting between them. CDR3 sequence: CASSYASRGEKLFF. The CDR3 nucleotides are TGTGCCAGCAGTTACGCGTCCAGGGGAGAAAAACTGTTTTTT.

This chain connects TRBV7-2 to TRBJ2-2; D uncertain. Germline loops: CDR1 SGHTA, CDR2 FQGNSA. V was shortened by 0 bases and J by 1 base, with 6 bases between the two germline ends. The CDR3 sequence is 15 residues long. This chain's CDR3 is CASSLARRNTGELFF. The CDR3 bases are TGTGCCAGCAGCTTAGCGCGCAGGAACACCGGGGAGCTGTTTTTT.

This clonotype was found once. The chain joins TRBV20-1 to TRBJ2-1; D perhaps matches TRBD2 (6 bases). The germline CDR1 and CDR2 sequences are DFQATT and SNEGSKA (reference sequence). Trimming stripped 3 bases from V and 0 bases from J, with 12 bases between. This CDR3 contains 15 residues. CDR3 sequence (DNA): TGCAGTGCTAGGGGGTCCGGGGGCTCCTACAATGAGCAGTTCTTC. Its translation: CSARGSGGSYNEQFF.

The V and J genes are TRBV6-6 and TRBJ1-3; TRBD1 matches at 7 bases. Germline CDR1 is MNHNY and CDR2 is SVGAGI (reference sequence). CDR3 size: 14 residues. V trimming: 5 bases; J trimming: 3 bases; junction bases outside the gene matches: 4. CDR3 protein: CASSGTERGNTIYF. In nucleotides, the CDR3 is TGTGCCAGCAGTGGGACAGAACGTGGAAACACCATATATTTT.

The chain uses TRBV13 and TRBJ2-1; 7 positions agree with TRBD2. The CDR3 has 16 residues. V lost 4 bases to trimming and J lost 8 bases; unmatched junction nucleotides: 14. Germline V lookup: CDR1 PRHDT, CDR2 FYEKMQ (reference sequence). As DNA, the CDR3 is TGTGCCAGCAGCTCCCACCTGACTAGCTTTCAGGATGAGCAGTTCTTC. As protein: CASSSHLTSFQDEQFF.

The rearrangement uses TRBV5-1 and TRBJ1-1; a possible D gene is TRBD1 (5 bases). Germline CDR1 SGHRS, CDR2 YFSETQ. V dropped 4 bases and J dropped 1 base, with 14 bases sitting between them. The CDR3 totals 15 residues. The CDR3, as DNA: TGCGCCAGCAGCGCAACGGGGCGTAAGAACACTGAAGCTTTCTTT. This translates into CASSATGRKNTEAFF.

This chain links TRBV4-2 with TRBJ2-3, with unresolved D. Per germline, CDR1 LGHNA and CDR2 YNFKEQ. This CDR3 region has 15 residues. Trimming removed 0 bases from V and 4 bases from J, with 11 bases in between. This CDR3 is CASSQELQRSDTQYF. The CDR3 DNA follows: TGTGCCAGCAGCCAAGAACTACAGCGATCAGATACGCAGTATTTT.

The rearrangement joins TRBV20-1 to TRBJ2-1; D uncertain. This CDR3 has 10 amino acids. V lost 4 bases and J 6 bases, leaving 4 bases between the germline ends. Per the germline V gene, CDR1 is DFQATT and CDR2 is SNEGSKA (reference sequence). CDR3 nucleotide sequence: TGCAGTGCTAAGGGCAATGAGCAGTTCTTC. Its translation: CSAKGNEQFF.

The chain carries TRBV25-1 and TRBJ1-2; TRBD1 is a possible D gene (5 bases). V was pared by 3 bases and J by 1 base, with 15 bases between. The germline V gene encodes CDR1 MGHDK and CDR2 SYGVNS. The CDR3 contains 16 residues. CDR3 in amino acids: CASSDHSAGRNYGYTF. The CDR3 region has the DNA TGTGCCAGCAGTGACCACTCAGCGGGGCGTAACTATGGCTACACCTTC.

V and J are TRBV7-2 and TRBJ2-1, with TRBD2 matching over 9 bases. The J call is in doubt because the DNA end fits TRBJ2-7 better. The CDR3 totals 16 residues. Germline V gene lookup returns CDR1 SGHTA and CDR2 FQGNSA. The CDR3 DNA sequence: TGTGCCAGCAGCTTAGTCCTAGCGGGGTACTACAATGAGCAGTACTTC. It specifies CASSLVLAGYYNEQYF.

This rearrangement joins TRBV20-1 to TRBJ2-3; TRBD2 agrees at 11 bases. The CDR3 runs to 15 residues. With 3 bases clipped from V and 5 bases from J, the junction kept 7 bases outside the gene matches. Germline-derived CDR1 and CDR2 are DFQATT and SNEGSKA (reference sequence). CDR3 protein: CSARPPLAGGDTQYF. CDR3 sequence (DNA): TGCAGTGCTAGGCCCCCTCTAGCGGGGGGAGATACGCAGTATTTT.

This clonotype came up a few times. The chain is built from TRBV28 and TRBJ1-5; D is undetermined. Germline-derived CDR1 and CDR2 are MDHEN and SYDVKM. This CDR3 is 15 amino acids long. Between the trimmed V and J ends, which lost 8 bases and 1 base, there was a span of 15 bases. In nucleotides, the CDR3 is TGTGCCAGCTTTTTGGTGTGGCCGAGCAATCAGCCCCAGCATTTT. Protein: CASFLVWPSNQPQHF.